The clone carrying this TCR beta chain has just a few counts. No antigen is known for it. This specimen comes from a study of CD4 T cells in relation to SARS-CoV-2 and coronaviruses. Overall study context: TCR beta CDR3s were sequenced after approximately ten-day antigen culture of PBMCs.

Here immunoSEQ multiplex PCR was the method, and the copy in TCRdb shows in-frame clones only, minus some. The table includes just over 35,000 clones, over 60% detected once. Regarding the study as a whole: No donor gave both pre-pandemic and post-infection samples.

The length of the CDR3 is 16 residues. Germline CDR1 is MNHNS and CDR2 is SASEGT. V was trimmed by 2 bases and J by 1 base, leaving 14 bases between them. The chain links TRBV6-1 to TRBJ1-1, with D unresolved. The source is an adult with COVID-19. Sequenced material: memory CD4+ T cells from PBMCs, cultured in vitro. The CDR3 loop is CASSENEGVGNTEAFF. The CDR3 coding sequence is TGTGCCAGCAGTGAAAACGAGGGCGTCGGGAACACTGAAGCTTTCTTT.